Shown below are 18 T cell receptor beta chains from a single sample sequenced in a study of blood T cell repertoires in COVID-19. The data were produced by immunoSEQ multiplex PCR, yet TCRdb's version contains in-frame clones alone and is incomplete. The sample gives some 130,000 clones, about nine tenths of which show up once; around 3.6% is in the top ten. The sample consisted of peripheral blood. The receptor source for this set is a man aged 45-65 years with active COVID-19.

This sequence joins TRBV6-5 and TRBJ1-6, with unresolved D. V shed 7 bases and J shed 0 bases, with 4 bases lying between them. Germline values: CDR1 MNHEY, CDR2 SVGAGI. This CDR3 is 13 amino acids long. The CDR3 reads CASKSSYNSPLHF. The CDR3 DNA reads TGTGCCAGCAAGAGCTCCTATAATTCACCCCTCCACTTT.

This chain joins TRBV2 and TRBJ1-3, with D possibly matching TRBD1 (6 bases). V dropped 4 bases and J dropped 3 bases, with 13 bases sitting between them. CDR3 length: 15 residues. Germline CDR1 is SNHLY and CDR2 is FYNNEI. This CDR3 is CASSGETGYGNTIYF. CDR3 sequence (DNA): TGTGCCAGCAGTGGGGAAACAGGGTATGGAAACACCATATATTTT.

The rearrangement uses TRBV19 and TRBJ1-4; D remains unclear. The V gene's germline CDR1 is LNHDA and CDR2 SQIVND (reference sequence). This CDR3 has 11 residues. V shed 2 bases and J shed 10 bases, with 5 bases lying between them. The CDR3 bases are TGTGCCAGTAGTATAAGTAGAAAACTGTTTTTT. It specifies CASSISRKLFF.

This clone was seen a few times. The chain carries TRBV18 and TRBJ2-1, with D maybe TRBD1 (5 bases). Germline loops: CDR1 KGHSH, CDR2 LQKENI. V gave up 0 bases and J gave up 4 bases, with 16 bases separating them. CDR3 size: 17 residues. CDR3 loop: CASSPPGQGIKYNEQFF. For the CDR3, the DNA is TGTGCCAGCTCACCACCGGGCCAGGGCATCAAGTACAATGAGCAGTTCTTC.

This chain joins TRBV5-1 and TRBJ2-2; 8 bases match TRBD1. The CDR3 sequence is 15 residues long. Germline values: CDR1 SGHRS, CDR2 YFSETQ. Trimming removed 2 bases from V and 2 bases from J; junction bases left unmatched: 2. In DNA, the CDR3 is TGCGCCAGCAGCTTCGGACAGGGCAACACCGGGGAGCTGTTTTTT. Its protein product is CASSFGQGNTGELFF.

CDR3 region: CASSQEAAPISYNEQFF. The DNA for the CDR3 is TGCGCCAGCAGCCAAGAGGCGGCCCCTATTTCCTACAATGAGCAGTTCTTC. The chain joins TRBV4-1 to TRBJ2-1, with unresolved D. Deletions cut 0 bases from V and 1 base from J, with 13 bases between. Germline V lookup: CDR1 MGHRA, CDR2 YSYEKL. This CDR3 comprises 17 residues.

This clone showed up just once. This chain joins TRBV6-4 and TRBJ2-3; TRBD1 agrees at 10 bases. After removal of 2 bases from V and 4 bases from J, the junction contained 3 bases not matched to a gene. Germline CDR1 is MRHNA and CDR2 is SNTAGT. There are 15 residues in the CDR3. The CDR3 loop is CASSDGTGAADTQYF. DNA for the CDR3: TGTGCCAGCAGTGACGGGACAGGGGCGGCAGATACGCAGTATTTT.

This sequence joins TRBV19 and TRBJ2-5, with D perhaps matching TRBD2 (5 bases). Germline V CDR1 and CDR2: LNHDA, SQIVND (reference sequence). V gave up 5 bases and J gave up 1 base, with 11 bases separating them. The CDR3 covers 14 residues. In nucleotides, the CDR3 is TGTGCCAGTAGTCGAGCGGCGTTCCAAGAGACCCAGTACTTC. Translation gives CASSRAAFQETQYF.

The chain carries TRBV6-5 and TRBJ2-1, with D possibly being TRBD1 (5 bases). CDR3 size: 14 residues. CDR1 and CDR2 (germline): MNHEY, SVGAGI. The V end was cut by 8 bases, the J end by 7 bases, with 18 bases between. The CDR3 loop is CASLKGDLGNEQFF. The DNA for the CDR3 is TGTGCCAGCTTAAAAGGGGATCTGGGAAATGAGCAGTTCTTC.

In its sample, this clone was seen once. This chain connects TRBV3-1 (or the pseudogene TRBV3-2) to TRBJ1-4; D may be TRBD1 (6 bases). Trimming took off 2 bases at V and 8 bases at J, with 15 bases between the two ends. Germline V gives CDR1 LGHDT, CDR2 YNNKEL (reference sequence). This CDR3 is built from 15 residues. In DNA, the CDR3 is TGTGCCAGCAGCCAAACCCCAGGGGCAGGCGAAAAACTGTTTTTT. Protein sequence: CASSQTPGAGEKLFF.

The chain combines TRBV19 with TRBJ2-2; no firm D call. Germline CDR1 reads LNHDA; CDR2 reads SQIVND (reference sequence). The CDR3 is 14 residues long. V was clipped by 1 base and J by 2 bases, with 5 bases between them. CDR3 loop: CASSIAPNTGELFF. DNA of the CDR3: TGTGCCAGTAGTATAGCCCCTAACACCGGGGAGCTGTTTTTT.

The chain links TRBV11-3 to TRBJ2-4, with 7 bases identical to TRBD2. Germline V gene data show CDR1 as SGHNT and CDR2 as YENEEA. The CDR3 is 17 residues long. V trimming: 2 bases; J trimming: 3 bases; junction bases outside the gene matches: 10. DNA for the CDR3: TGTGCCAGCAGCTTAATTTCGGGGGGTTTGGGCAAAAACATTCAGTACTTC. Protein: CASSLISGGLGKNIQYF.

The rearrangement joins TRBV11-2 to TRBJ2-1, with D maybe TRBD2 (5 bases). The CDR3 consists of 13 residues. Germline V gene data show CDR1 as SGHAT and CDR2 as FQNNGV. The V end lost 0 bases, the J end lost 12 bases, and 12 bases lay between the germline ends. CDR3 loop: CASSLDTASRQFF. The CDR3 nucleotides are TGTGCCAGCAGCTTAGATACCGCTAGCAGGCAGTTCTTC.

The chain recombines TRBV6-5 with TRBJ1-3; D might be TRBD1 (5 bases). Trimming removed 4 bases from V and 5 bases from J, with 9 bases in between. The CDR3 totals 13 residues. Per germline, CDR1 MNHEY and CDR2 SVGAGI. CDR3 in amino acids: CASSFLDRNTIYF. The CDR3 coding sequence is TGTGCCAGCAGTTTCTTGGACAGAAACACCATATATTTT.

CDR3 amino acids: CSVEDRPGEGTEAFF. In nucleotides, the CDR3 is TGCAGCGTTGAAGATCGGCCAGGGGAGGGCACTGAAGCTTTCTTT. The chain combines TRBV29-1 with TRBJ1-1, with D perhaps TRBD1 (6 bases). From germline, CDR1 is SQVTM and CDR2 ANQGSEA. Trimming stripped 0 bases from V and 4 bases from J, with 15 bases between. The CDR3 loop spans 15 amino acids. Full variable domain (outside the CDR3, taken from reference TRBV29-1 and TRBJ1-1): SAVISQKPSRDICQRGTSLTIQCQVDSQVTMMFWYRQQPGQSLTLIATANQGSEATYESGFVIDKFPISRPNLTFSTLTVSNMSPEDSSIYLCSVEDRPGEGTEAFFGQGTRLTVV.

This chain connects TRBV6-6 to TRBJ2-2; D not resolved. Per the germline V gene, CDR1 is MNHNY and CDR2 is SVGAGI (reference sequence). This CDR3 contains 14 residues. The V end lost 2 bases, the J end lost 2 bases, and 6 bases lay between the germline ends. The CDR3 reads CASSYHLNTGELFF. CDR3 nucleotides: TGTGCCAGCAGTTACCACTTAAACACCGGGGAGCTGTTTTTT.

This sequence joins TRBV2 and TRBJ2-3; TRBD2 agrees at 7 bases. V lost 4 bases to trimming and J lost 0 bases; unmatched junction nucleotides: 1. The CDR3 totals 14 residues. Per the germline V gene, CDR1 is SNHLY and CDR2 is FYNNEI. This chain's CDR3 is CASSVRGSTDTQYF. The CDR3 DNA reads TGTGCCAGCAGTGTGCGGGGGAGCACAGATACGCAGTATTTT.

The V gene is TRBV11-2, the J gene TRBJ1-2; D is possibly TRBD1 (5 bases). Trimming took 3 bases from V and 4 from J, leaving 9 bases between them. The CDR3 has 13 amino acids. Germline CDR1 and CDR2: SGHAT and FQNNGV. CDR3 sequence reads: CASSFGGVYGYTF. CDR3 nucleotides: TGTGCCAGCAGCTTCGGAGGGGTCTATGGCTACACCTTC.